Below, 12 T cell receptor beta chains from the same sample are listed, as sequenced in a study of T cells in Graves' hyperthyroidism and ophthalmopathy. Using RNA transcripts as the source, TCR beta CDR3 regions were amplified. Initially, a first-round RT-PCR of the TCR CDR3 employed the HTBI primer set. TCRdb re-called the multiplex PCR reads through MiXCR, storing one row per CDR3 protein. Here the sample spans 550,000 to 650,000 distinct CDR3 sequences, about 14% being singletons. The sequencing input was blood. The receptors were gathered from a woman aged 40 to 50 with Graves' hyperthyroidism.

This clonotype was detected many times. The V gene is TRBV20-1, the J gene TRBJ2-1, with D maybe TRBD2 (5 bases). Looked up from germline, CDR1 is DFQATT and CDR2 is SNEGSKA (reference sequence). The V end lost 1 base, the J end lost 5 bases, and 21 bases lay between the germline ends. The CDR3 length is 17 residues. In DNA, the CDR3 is TGCAGTGCTAGAGCCGCTCTTGCAGGACTGGCCCACAATGAGCAGTTCTTC. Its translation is CSARAALAGLAHNEQFF.

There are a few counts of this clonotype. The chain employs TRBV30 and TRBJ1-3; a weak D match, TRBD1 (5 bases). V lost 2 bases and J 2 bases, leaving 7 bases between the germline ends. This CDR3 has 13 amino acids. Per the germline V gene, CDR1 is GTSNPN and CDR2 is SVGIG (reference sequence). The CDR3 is CAWSQGPGNTIYF. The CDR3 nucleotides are TGTGCCTGGAGTCAGGGTCCTGGAAACACCATATATTTT.

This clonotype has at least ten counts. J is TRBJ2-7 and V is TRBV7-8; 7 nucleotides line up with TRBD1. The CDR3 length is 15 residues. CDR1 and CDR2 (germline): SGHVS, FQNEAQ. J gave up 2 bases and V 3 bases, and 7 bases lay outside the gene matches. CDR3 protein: CASSLNYGTAYEQYF. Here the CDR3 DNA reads TGTGCCAGCAGCTTGAATTATGGGACAGCCTACGAGCAGTACTTC.

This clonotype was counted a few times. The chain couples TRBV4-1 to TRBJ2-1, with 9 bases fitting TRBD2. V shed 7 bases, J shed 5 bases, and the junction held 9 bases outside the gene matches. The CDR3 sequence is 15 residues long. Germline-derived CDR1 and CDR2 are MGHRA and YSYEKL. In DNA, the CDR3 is TGCGCCAGCACCTCAGACCCTAGCGGGAACAATGAGCAGTTCTTC. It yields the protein CASTSDPSGNNEQFF.

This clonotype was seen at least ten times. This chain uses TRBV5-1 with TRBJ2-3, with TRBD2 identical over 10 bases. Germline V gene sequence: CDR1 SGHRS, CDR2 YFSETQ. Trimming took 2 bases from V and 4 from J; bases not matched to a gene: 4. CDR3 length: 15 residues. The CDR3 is CASSFRLAGADTQYF. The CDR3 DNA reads TGCGCCAGCAGCTTCCGGCTAGCGGGAGCAGATACGCAGTATTTT.

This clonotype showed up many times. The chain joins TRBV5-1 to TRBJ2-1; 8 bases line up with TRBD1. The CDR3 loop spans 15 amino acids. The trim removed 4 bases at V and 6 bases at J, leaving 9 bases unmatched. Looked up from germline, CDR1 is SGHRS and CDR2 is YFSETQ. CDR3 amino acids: CASSPDRGKINEQFF. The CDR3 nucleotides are TGCGCCAGCAGCCCAGACAGGGGCAAAATCAATGAGCAGTTCTTC.

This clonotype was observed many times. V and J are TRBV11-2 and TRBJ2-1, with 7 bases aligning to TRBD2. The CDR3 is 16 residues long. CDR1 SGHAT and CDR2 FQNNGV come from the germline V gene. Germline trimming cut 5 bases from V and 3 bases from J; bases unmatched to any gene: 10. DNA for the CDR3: TGTGCCAGCAGCATGACCGGGACTATAGGCTACAATGAGCAGTTCTTC. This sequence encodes CASSMTGTIGYNEQFF.

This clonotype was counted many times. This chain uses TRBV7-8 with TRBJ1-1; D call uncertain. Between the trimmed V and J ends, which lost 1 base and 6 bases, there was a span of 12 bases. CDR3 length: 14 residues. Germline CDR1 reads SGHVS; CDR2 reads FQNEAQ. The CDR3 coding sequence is TGTGCCAGCAGCTTAGGAAGGCGGGATCCTGAAGCTTTCTTT. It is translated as CASSLGRRDPEAFF.

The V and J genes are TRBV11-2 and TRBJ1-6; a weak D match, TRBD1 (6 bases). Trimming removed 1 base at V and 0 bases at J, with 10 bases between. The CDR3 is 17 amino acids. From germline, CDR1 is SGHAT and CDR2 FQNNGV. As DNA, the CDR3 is TGTGCCAGCAGCTTAGGGGACATCGGCTCCTATAATTCACCCCTCCACTTT. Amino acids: CASSLGDIGSYNSPLHF.

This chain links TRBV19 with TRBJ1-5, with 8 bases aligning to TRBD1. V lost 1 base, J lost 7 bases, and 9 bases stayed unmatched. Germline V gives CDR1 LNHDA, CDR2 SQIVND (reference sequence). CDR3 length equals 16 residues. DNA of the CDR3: TGTGCCAGTAGTATAGGGTCCGGGACAGGAGGGCAGCCCCAGCATTTT. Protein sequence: CASSIGSGTGGQPQHF.

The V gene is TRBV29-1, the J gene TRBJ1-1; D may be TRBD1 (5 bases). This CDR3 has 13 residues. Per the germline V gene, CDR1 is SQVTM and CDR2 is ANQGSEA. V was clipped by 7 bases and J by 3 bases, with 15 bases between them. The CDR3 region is CSGRLGGDTEAFF. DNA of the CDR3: TGCAGCGGCCGACTGGGGGGTGACACTGAAGCTTTCTTT.

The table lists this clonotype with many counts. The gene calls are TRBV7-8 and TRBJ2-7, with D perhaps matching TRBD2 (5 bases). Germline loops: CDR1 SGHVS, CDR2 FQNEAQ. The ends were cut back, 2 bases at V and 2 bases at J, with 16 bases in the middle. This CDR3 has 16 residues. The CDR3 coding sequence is TGTGCCAGCAGCTTAAATCGGGGTTTGTATCCCTACGAGCAGTACTTC. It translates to CASSLNRGLYPYEQYF.